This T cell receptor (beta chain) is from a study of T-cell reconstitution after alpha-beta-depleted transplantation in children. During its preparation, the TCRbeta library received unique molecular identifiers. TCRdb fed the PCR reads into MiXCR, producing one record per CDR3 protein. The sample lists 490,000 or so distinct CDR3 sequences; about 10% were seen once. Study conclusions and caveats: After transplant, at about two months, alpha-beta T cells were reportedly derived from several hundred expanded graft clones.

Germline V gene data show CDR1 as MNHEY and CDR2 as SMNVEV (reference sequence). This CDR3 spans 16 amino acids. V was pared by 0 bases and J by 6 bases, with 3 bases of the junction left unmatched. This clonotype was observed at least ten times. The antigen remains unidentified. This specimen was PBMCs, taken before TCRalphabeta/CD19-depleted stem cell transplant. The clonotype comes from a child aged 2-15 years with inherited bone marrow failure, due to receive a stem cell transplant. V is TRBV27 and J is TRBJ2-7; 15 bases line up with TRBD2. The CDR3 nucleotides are TGTGCCAGCAGTTTATCGATGGGACTAGCGGGAGGCGAGCAGTACTTC. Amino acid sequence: CASSLSMGLAGGEQYF.